The 23 T cell receptor beta chains below were found in one sample sequenced in a study of T-cell reconstitution after alpha-beta-depleted transplantation in children (dated by TCRdb to about 2016). Receptor libraries were prepared by PCR. Sequencing used an Illumina HiSeq 2500. TCR libraries were prepared with molecular barcoding, using unique molecular identifiers to normalize TCRbeta repertoire quantification. In TCRdb, the public reads were trimmed at Q25 with fastp and aligned with MiXCR, with productive beta chains retained. Each record represents a unique CDR3 protein, reported with the most common genes and DNA among its rows. The sample table shows approximately 500,000 distinct CDR3 sequences, and 10% to 13% are seen once. Clones ranked in the top ten supply roughly 2% of the sample. The treatment or condition label for this specimen denotes: allogeneic hematopoietic cell transplantation with graft depleted of TCRalphabeta T cells and CD19 B cells.

Sequenced material: PBMCs, taken before TCRalphabeta/CD19-depleted stem cell transplant. All receptors derive from a child aged 2 to 15 with inherited bone marrow failure, due to receive a stem cell transplant.

This clonotype occurred a few times. V and J are TRBV4-3 and TRBJ1-5; D unresolved. The CDR3 has 14 residues. Trimming shortened V by 0 bases and J by 3 bases, and 6 bases separated the two germline ends. Germline CDR1 and CDR2: LGHNA and YSLEER. This CDR3 reads CASSQDRFNQPQHF. CDR3 DNA sequence: TGCGCCAGCAGCCAAGACAGGTTCAATCAGCCCCAGCATTTT.

This clonotype was seen repeatedly, ten times or more. This chain joins TRBV4-3 and TRBJ1-1, with D possibly TRBD1 on 5 matching bases. Germline CDR1 reads LGHNA; CDR2 reads YSLEER. This CDR3 is built from 14 residues. V lost 1 base and J lost 7, with 13 bases in between. Written as DNA, the CDR3 is TGCGCCAGCAGCCAAGCCTCCGGGGGTGGTGAAGCTTTCTTT. It is translated as CASSQASGGGEAFF.

This clonotype was picked up many times. The genes are TRBV19 and TRBJ1-5; D is unclear. This CDR3 has 15 residues. Germline loops: CDR1 LNHDA, CDR2 SQIVND (reference sequence). V lost 3 bases and J lost 3, with 12 bases in between. The CDR3 nucleotides read TGTGCCAGTAGTATTGGCCTTTATTACAATCAGCCCCAGCATTTT. It encodes CASSIGLYYNQPQHF.

This clonotype was counted only a few times. This sequence joins TRBV20-1 and TRBJ1-5; 9 nucleotides align to TRBD1. The CDR3 runs to 16 residues. Germline trimming cut 3 bases from V and 4 bases from J; bases unmatched to any gene: 10. Germline CDR1 DFQATT, CDR2 SNEGSKA (reference sequence). CDR3 loop: CSARDSTGGGNQPQHF. As DNA, the CDR3 is TGCAGTGCTAGGGACTCTACAGGGGGCGGAAATCAGCCCCAGCATTTT.

This clonotype showed up just a few times. The chain carries TRBV14 and TRBJ2-5; 13 bases align to TRBD2. CDR3 length: 16 residues. J lost 3 bases, V lost 1 base, and 2 bases had no gene match. CDR1 SGHDN and CDR2 FVKESK come from the germline V gene. The DNA for the CDR3 is TGTGCCAGCAGCCAAGTCGGACTAGCGGGAGAAGAGACCCAGTACTTC. As protein: CASSQVGLAGEETQYF.

This clonotype was observed at least ten times. The genes are TRBV15 and TRBJ2-1; the D call may be TRBD1 or TRBD2 (5 bases each). V was shortened by 2 bases and J by 14 bases, with 13 bases between the two germline ends. This CDR3 is 12 amino acids long. Germline V gene lookup returns CDR1 LNHNV and CDR2 YYDKDF (reference sequence). CDR3 in DNA: TGTGCCACCAGCAGACGGGGCCAGCACAAGTTCTTC. This codes for CATSRRGQHKFF.

A remark on this clonotype: A much larger clone sits a single nucleotide away, making a read error possible. V and J are TRBV6-2 or TRBV6-3 and TRBJ2-1; D is ambiguous. Per germline, CDR1 MNHEY and CDR2 SVGEGT. This CDR3 has 13 residues. The CDR3 here is CAGSFDFSNEQFF. In DNA, the CDR3 is TGTGCCGGCAGCTTCGATTTTAGCAATGAGCAGTTCTTC.

The J gene is TRBJ2-3, the V gene TRBV11-2; 9 bases line up with TRBD2. This CDR3 spans 15 amino acids. Germline-derived CDR1 and CDR2 are SGHAT and FQNNGV. The V and J ends lost 4 bases and 5 bases, in that order; junction bases with no gene match: 7. The CDR3 DNA reads as TGTGCCAGCAGCTCTTGGACTAGCGACAGAGATACGCAGTATTTT. Translation: CASSSWTSDRDTQYF.

The table lists this clonotype with many counts. The chain employs TRBV27 and TRBJ2-5, with 8 bases matching TRBD2. This CDR3 is 16 amino acids long. Germline CDR1 MNHEY, CDR2 SMNVEV (reference sequence). V lost 6 bases to trimming and J lost 5 bases; unmatched junction nucleotides: 14. Here the CDR3 reads CASSPAREGSGETQYF. The CDR3 DNA sequence: TGTGCCAGCAGCCCTGCTCGGGAGGGGAGCGGGGAGACCCAGTACTTC.

The count of this clonotype is one. V is TRBV28 and J is TRBJ2-1, with D possibly TRBD2 on 5 matching bases. The length of the CDR3 is 13 residues. V gave up 10 bases and J gave up 10 bases, with 20 bases separating them. Germline V gene data show CDR1 as MDHEN and CDR2 as SYDVKM. CDR3 sequence reads: CATQPVGRREQFF. The CDR3 DNA is TGTGCCACCCAGCCGGTGGGGAGAAGGGAGCAGTTCTTC. The full variable domain, in which reference TRBV28 and TRBJ2-1 provide the parts outside the CDR3, is DVKVTQSSRYLVKRTGEKVFLECVQDMDHENMFWYRQDPGLGLRLIYFSYDVKMKEKGDIPEGYSVSREKKERFSLILESASTNQTSMYLCATQPVGRREQFFGPGTRLTVL.

This clonotype was counted at least ten times. The chain links TRBV5-1 to TRBJ2-3; 7 nucleotides line up with TRBD2. This CDR3 is built from 16 residues. Germline V gene data show CDR1 as SGHRS and CDR2 as YFSETQ. V lost 3 bases, J lost 0 bases, and 7 bases stayed unmatched. CDR3 loop: CASSSPGGTSTDTQYF. Here the CDR3 DNA reads TGCGCCAGCAGCTCCCCCGGGGGGACTAGCACAGATACGCAGTATTTT.

This clonotype was seen at least ten times. V usage is TRBV12-3 or TRBV12-4 and J usage is TRBJ1-1, with D possibly matching TRBD1 (6 bases). V lost 5 bases, J lost 7 bases, and 17 bases lay in between. The CDR3 is 14 residues long. The chain's CDR3 is CASSPIAGAVEAFF. The CDR3, as DNA: TGTGCCAGCAGTCCGATTGCGGGGGCGGTTGAAGCTTTCTTT.

This clonotype was recorded at least ten times. The V and J genes are TRBV20-1 and TRBJ2-1, with D uncertain. There are 12 residues in the CDR3. Germline values: CDR1 DFQATT, CDR2 SNEGSKA (reference sequence). The germline V and J ends were trimmed by 6 bases and 9 bases, with 15 bases remaining between them. The CDR3 loop reads CSASLESSEQFF. The CDR3 region has the DNA TGCAGTGCAAGTTTAGAAAGTAGTGAGCAGTTCTTC.

This clonotype was recorded many times. The genes are TRBV15 and TRBJ2-3, with 7 bases aligning to TRBD2. Germline-derived CDR1 and CDR2 are LNHNV and YYDKDF (reference sequence). CDR3 length equals 18 residues. The trim removed 2 bases at V and 5 bases at J, leaving 16 bases unmatched. CDR3 nucleotide sequence: TGTGCCACCAGCAGACAATGGACCCCAGAGGGAGGGAAAGATACGCAGTATTTT. Residues: CATSRQWTPEGGKDTQYF.

This clonotype was observed at least ten times. The chain links TRBV12-3 or TRBV12-4 to TRBJ2-7; 9 bases are shared with TRBD1. The CDR3 runs to 16 residues. V shed 6 bases, J shed 3 bases, and the junction held 12 bases outside the gene matches. CDR3 bases: TGTGCCAGCAGGTCAAGTTTTTGGACAGGGGACTACGAGCAGTACTTC. This translates into CASRSSFWTGDYEQYF.

This clonotype was seen a few times. The chain couples TRBV29-1 to TRBJ2-7; tentatively, D is TRBD1 (6 bases). The CDR3 covers 12 residues. Deletions cut 4 bases from V and 6 bases from J, with 13 bases between. Germline V lookup: CDR1 SQVTM, CDR2 ANQGSEA. CDR3 loop: CSVVLDSSEQYF. CDR3 sequence (DNA): TGCAGCGTTGTCTTGGACAGTTCCGAGCAGTACTTC.

This chain uses TRBV12-3 or TRBV12-4 with TRBJ2-6; D gene uncertain. The V end was cut by 3 bases, the J end by 2 bases, with 5 bases between. This CDR3 is built from 14 residues. CDR3 loop: CASSLDAGANVLTF. DNA of the CDR3: TGTGCCAGCAGTTTGGACGCTGGGGCCAACGTCCTGACTTTC.

There are many counts of this clonotype. The V gene is TRBV20-1, the J gene TRBJ2-6; D gene unclear. Trimming pared 5 bases from V and 0 bases from J, leaving 5 bases between. This CDR3 is 13 amino acids long. Germline loops: CDR1 DFQATT, CDR2 SNEGSKA (reference sequence). In DNA, the CDR3 is TGCAGTGCTGTTCACTCTGGGGCCAACGTCCTGACTTTC. It encodes CSAVHSGANVLTF.

This clonotype was counted at least ten times. The chain combines TRBV29-1 with TRBJ2-3; 9 bases match TRBD1. CDR3 size: 12 residues. The V gene end was trimmed by 5 bases and the J gene end by 4 bases; junction bases not matched to a gene: 1. Germline loops: CDR1 SQVTM, CDR2 ANQGSEA. The CDR3 protein is CSVRTGADTQYF. CDR3 nucleotides: TGCAGCGTTCGGACAGGGGCAGATACGCAGTATTTT.

The CDR3 coding sequence is TGTGCCAGCAGTTTTATGGGGTTCCTCTACGAGCAGTACTTC. Amino acid sequence: CASSFMGFLYEQYF. The V gene is TRBV12-3 or TRBV12-4, the J gene TRBJ2-7; D gene ambiguous. This CDR3 region has 14 residues. V was trimmed by 3 bases and J by 3 bases, leaving 12 bases between them.

The table lists this clonotype with many counts. V is TRBV10-3 and J is TRBJ1-1; D not resolved. The CDR3 spans 12 residues. The V end was cut by 4 bases, the J end by 5 bases, with 8 bases between. CDR1 and CDR2 from the germline V gene are ENHRY and SYGVKD. CDR3 nucleotide sequence: TGTGCCATCAGTGTTTGGGGTACTGAAGCTTTCTTT. Its translation is CAISVWGTEAFF.

At least ten counts were recorded for this clonotype. The gene calls are TRBV12-3 or TRBV12-4 and TRBJ1-2, with no clear D. The CDR3 has 12 amino acids. V lost 5 bases to trimming and J lost 8 bases, with 12 bases between them. The CDR3 here is CASSVSTRGYTF. In DNA form, the CDR3 reads TGTGCCAGCAGTGTCAGCACCCGGGGCTACACCTTC.

This clonotype was seen a single time. The chain has TRBV4-3 and TRBJ2-2; possible D gene TRBD2, 5 bases. Per germline, CDR1 LGHNA and CDR2 YSLEER. The CDR3 runs 14 residues. The germline V and J ends were trimmed by 2 bases and 4 bases, with 8 bases remaining between them. The CDR3 region has the DNA TGCGCCAGCAGCCAATTCCGGGGCACCGGGGAGCTGTTTTTT. Translated, it gives CASSQFRGTGELFF.